What follows describes a single T cell receptor (beta chain). As yet, its antigen is unknown. Study-wide results and limits: Tumor Treg TCRs overlapped most with tumor naive CD4+ cells.

After constant-region reverse-primer amplification, full-length variable regions underwent semi-nested PCR with Nested Universal Primer A. TCRdb redid the calling of the 5' RACE reads with MiXCR, one entry per CDR3 protein. The data show about 32,000 distinct CDR3 sequences, approximately 24% seen once. The TCR was taken from a female donor with breast cancer. Material for sequencing was memory CD4+ T cells sorted from blood. Subset: memory CD4+ T cells, CD4+CD45RO+CD25-.

CDR3 in DNA: TGCAGTGCTAGTAGCGGGGGAACGGGGGAGCTGTTTTTT. It is translated as CSASSGGTGELFF. This sequence joins TRBV20-1 and TRBJ2-2; 9 bases fit TRBD2. The CDR3 totals 13 residues. CDR1 is DFQATT and CDR2 is SNEGSKA in the germline V gene (reference sequence). Trimming took 3 bases from V and 8 from J; bases not matched to a gene: 4.